A single sample gave rise to the 29 T cell receptor beta chains below, sequenced in a study of blood T cells in healthy people across ages. A sample-barcoded 5' primer and a J-beta primer mix were used in a second PCR of roughly 7 to 11 cycles. TCRdb independently ran MiXCR on the 5' RACE reads; one entry per CDR3 protein. The sample records 1.5 million to 2 million distinct CDR3 sequences, roughly 32% being singletons. Sequencing was carried out using blood. These receptors were collected from a woman aged 25 to 39 in good health.

The chain joins TRBV12-5 to TRBJ2-1; D not certain. With 5 bases removed from V and 8 bases from J, the gap between germline ends came to 13 bases. Germline lookup yields CDR1 LGHNT and CDR2 FRNRAP. This CDR3 has 13 amino acids. CDR3 sequence: CASGLAPKDEQFF. CDR3 DNA: TGTGCTAGTGGTCTGGCCCCAAAGGATGAGCAGTTCTTC.

The chain recombines TRBV3-1 with TRBJ2-1, with D unclear. Germline CDR1 reads LGHDT; CDR2 reads YNNKEL (reference sequence). The CDR3 runs 19 residues. V shed 0 bases and J shed 0 bases, with 18 bases lying between them. CDR3 DNA sequence: TGTGCCAGCAGCCAAGATGGCGGAACCCTTAGCAGCTCCTACAATGAGCAGTTCTTC. Translated: CASSQDGGTLSSSYNEQFF.

In regard to this clonotype: A much larger clone lies a single base off, so this may be a read error. This chain uses TRBV12-3 or TRBV12-4 with TRBJ2-7, with a tentative D call TRBD1 (5 bases). This CDR3 has 13 residues. Deletions cut 5 bases from V and 3 bases from J, with 11 bases between. The CDR3 region has the DNA TGTGCCAGCAGTGTAACACAGGACTACGAGCAGTACTTC. It yields the protein CASSVTQDYEQYF.

The chain employs TRBV7-9 and TRBJ2-1; either TRBD1 or TRBD2 may supply D (5 bases each). Germline V gene sequence: CDR1 SEHNR, CDR2 FQNEAQ (reference sequence). The CDR3 covers 14 residues. V lost 11 bases to trimming and J lost 2 bases, with 16 bases between them. CDR3 DNA: TGTGCCGTCATGGGGGTTCCGCCCTACAATGAGCAGTTCTTC. It specifies CAVMGVPPYNEQFF.

With respect to this clonotype: This could be a read error, since a much larger clone is one nucleotide away. This sequence joins TRBV5-5 and TRBJ2-7; D unresolved. CDR3 length: 14 amino acids. The germline CDR1 and CDR2 sequences are SGHKS and YYEKEE (reference sequence). Deletions cut 4 bases from V and 7 bases from J, with 18 bases between. DNA of the CDR3: TGTGCCAGCAGCGCACGGATTGAGATGAATGAGCAGTACTTC. Protein sequence: CASSARIEMNEQYF.

This clonotype was recorded only once. The J gene is TRBJ1-2, the V gene TRBV9; no clear D. V was trimmed by 4 bases and J by 5 bases, leaving 12 bases between them. The germline gives CDR1 SGDLS, CDR2 YYNGEE. The CDR3 is 13 residues long. The CDR3 coding sequence is TGTGCCAGCAGCCACGGGAAAAGTTATGGCTACACCTTC. It codes for CASSHGKSYGYTF.

The chain joins TRBV7-2 to TRBJ2-3; 8 bases map to TRBD2. The CDR3 sequence is 20 residues long. CDR1 and CDR2 (germline): SGHTA, FQGNSA. V trimming: 1 base; J trimming: 5 bases; junction bases outside the gene matches: 20. The CDR3 protein is CASSLVLRWKRERGEDTQYF. CDR3 nucleotides: TGTGCCAGCAGCTTAGTTTTGAGGTGGAAGCGGGAGAGGGGCGAAGATACGCAGTATTTT.

The chain uses TRBV12-3 or TRBV12-4 and TRBJ2-1, with TRBD2 matching over 8 bases. This CDR3 region has 16 residues. Unmatched junction bases numbered 6, after V lost 1 base and J lost 4 bases. The CDR3 DNA reads TGTGCCAGCAGTTTAGGGGGACTAGGGGAATACAATGAGCAGTTCTTC. Its protein product is CASSLGGLGEYNEQFF.

This clonotype was found a few times. The rearrangement joins TRBV20-1 to TRBJ2-1; 9 bases line up with TRBD1. The CDR3 has 14 residues. V shed 6 bases, J shed 6 bases, and the junction held 9 bases outside the gene matches. Germline V gene sequence: CDR1 DFQATT, CDR2 SNEGSKA (reference sequence). The CDR3 region is CSAVTGTGFNEQFF. The CDR3 region has the DNA TGCAGTGCCGTAACCGGGACAGGGTTCAATGAGCAGTTCTTC.

The chain uses TRBV27 and TRBJ2-3; D is undetermined. This CDR3 contains 14 residues. V was pared by 8 bases and J by 5 bases, with 17 bases between. Germline CDR1 MNHEY, CDR2 SMNVEV (reference sequence). The CDR3 nucleotides read TGTGCCAGCTCTCTCAGGTCCGATATAGATACGCAGTATTTT. Translation gives CASSLRSDIDTQYF.

CDR3 DNA: TGCGCCAGCAGCACCTGGACTAGCCAAGAGACCCAGTACTTC. Amino acids: CASSTWTSQETQYF. The J gene is TRBJ2-5, the V gene TRBV4-1; 7 bases are a match to TRBD2. Losses at the gene ends were 5 bases for V and 1 base for J; bases not matched to a gene: 4. CDR3 length equals 14 residues. Looked up from germline, CDR1 is MGHRA and CDR2 is YSYEKL.

Regarding this clonotype: A read error may be the cause here, since a much bigger clone is one base away. The DNA is left out, because the CDR3 cannot be placed on it with certainty; the CDR3 is given as TCRdb lists it. This chain joins TRBV29-1 and TRBJ2-6. CDR1 is SQVTM and CDR2 is ANQGSEA in the germline V gene. The CDR3 extends over 15 residues, inclusive of both ends. CDR3 residues: CSVAPGSSGANVRTF.

This clonotype turned up a few times. This chain joins TRBV12-3 or TRBV12-4 and TRBJ1-2, with 9 bases aligning to TRBD1. V lost 7 bases and J lost 8; bases outside the gene matches: 8. This CDR3 contains 13 residues. CDR3 in amino acids: CASKRTGDNGYTF. The CDR3 DNA follows: TGTGCCAGCAAAAGGACAGGGGATAACGGCTACACCTTC.

About this clonotype itself: One end of the junction fails to match germline, which may point to a read error. This chain connects TRBV5-5 to TRBJ1-5, with 9 bases that match TRBD1. The germline V gene encodes CDR1 SGHKS and CDR2 YYEKEE (reference sequence). The CDR3 extends over 15 amino acids. This chain's CDR3 is CASSLAGQGHQPRHF. The DNA of the CDR3 is TGCGCCAGCAGCTTGGCGGGACAGGGACATCAGCCCCGGCATTTT.

The chain is built from TRBV6-6 and TRBJ2-7; 7 nucleotides agree with TRBD2. CDR1 is MNHNY, CDR2 SVGAGI, per germline (reference sequence). This CDR3 is 15 amino acids long. The trim removed 6 bases at V and 2 bases at J, leaving 10 bases unmatched. The CDR3 reads CASSWVSGATYEQYF. CDR3 sequence (DNA): TGTGCCAGCAGCTGGGTGAGCGGGGCAACCTACGAGCAGTACTTC.

This clonotype was counted between two and nine times. The V call is TRBV29-1, the J call TRBJ2-1; 7 bases fit TRBD2. The junction had 20 bases not matched to a gene; V was cut back by 3 bases and J by 6 bases. Germline assignment: CDR1 SQVTM and CDR2 ANQGSEA. This CDR3 contains 18 residues. CDR3 DNA sequence: TGCAGCGTTGACTTCCGGGGTTTAAGCGGGACTTGGTTCAATGAGCAGTTCTTC. This sequence encodes CSVDFRGLSGTWFNEQFF.

The chain combines TRBV6-6 with TRBJ2-7; 10 bases are a match to TRBD1. From germline, CDR1 is MNHNY and CDR2 SVGAGI (reference sequence). Trimming at V came to 6 bases and at J to 5 bases, leaving 7 bases not matched to a gene. CDR3 size: 14 residues. CDR3 DNA: TGTGCCAGCAGATGGACAGGGGGAACGAACGAGCAGTACTTC. It is translated as CASRWTGGTNEQYF.

Only a few counts were recorded for this clonotype. The gene calls are TRBV7-3 and TRBJ1-1; no firm D call. The CDR3 contains 13 residues. V lost 5 bases, J lost 0 bases, and 7 bases lay in between. The V gene's germline CDR1 is SGHTA and CDR2 FQGTGA. In nucleotides, the CDR3 is TGTGCCAGCAGCGCTCTCCTGAACACTGAAGCTTTCTTT. Its translation: CASSALLNTEAFF.

This clonotype has ten or more counts. The gene calls are TRBV12-3 or TRBV12-4 and TRBJ2-7; TRBD1 aligns across 7 bases. After removal of 5 bases from V and 2 bases from J, the junction contained 12 bases not matched to a gene. The CDR3 is made up of 16 amino acids. CDR3 loop: CASSPRQGRDPYEQYF. The CDR3 region has the DNA TGTGCCAGCAGTCCACGACAGGGTCGGGACCCCTACGAGCAGTACTTC.

The rearrangement joins TRBV6-6 to TRBJ1-5, with no clear D. V lost 2 bases and J 0 bases, leaving 8 bases between the germline ends. This CDR3 region has 15 residues. CDR1 MNHNY and CDR2 SVGAGI come from the germline V gene (reference sequence). CDR3 sequence reads: CASSYTPDSNQPQHF. The CDR3 DNA is TGTGCCAGCAGTTACACACCCGATAGCAATCAGCCCCAGCATTTT.

V usage is TRBV14 and J usage is TRBJ1-6, with TRBD1 as a possible D gene (5 bases). CDR1 and CDR2 from the germline V gene are SGHDN and FVKESK. V shed 1 base and J shed 2 bases, with 9 bases lying between them. The CDR3 loop spans 16 amino acids. CDR3 region: CASSQVAQAYNSPLHF. In DNA, the CDR3 is TGTGCCAGCAGCCAAGTGGCACAGGCCTATAATTCACCCCTCCACTTT.

The table lists this clonotype with a few counts. This chain uses TRBV20-1 with TRBJ2-3; 10 nucleotides align to TRBD2. This CDR3 contains 16 residues. V lost 0 bases and J lost 5; bases outside the gene matches: 8. Germline V CDR1 and CDR2: DFQATT, SNEGSKA (reference sequence). The CDR3 DNA follows: TGCAGTGCTAGAGATCTCCTAGCGGGAGCAGGAGATACGCAGTATTTT. This gives the protein CSARDLLAGAGDTQYF.

The V call is TRBV28, the J call TRBJ2-7; TRBD1 agrees at 11 bases. The CDR3 covers 15 residues. V shed 8 bases, J shed 1 base, and the junction held 7 bases outside the gene matches. CDR1 is MDHEN, CDR2 SYDVKM, per germline. CDR3 in amino acids: CASLGTGGKSYEQYF. Here the CDR3 DNA reads TGTGCCAGCCTTGGGACAGGGGGGAAATCCTACGAGCAGTACTTC. The variable domain in full, with the rest retrieved from reference TRBV28 and TRBJ2-7, is DVKVTQSSRYLVKRTGEKVFLECVQDMDHENMFWYRQDPGLGLRLIYFSYDVKMKEKGDIPEGYSVSREKKERFSLILESASTNQTSMYLCASLGTGGKSYEQYFGPGTRLTVT.

This sequence joins TRBV5-5 and TRBJ2-3, with 7 bases lining up with TRBD2. With V trimmed by 4 bases and J by 6 bases, 14 bases remained unmatched. Per germline, CDR1 SGHKS and CDR2 YYEKEE (reference sequence). There are 16 residues in the CDR3. The CDR3 sequence: CASSTGTTPPMDTQYF. CDR3 in DNA: TGTGCCAGCAGCACCGGGACTACCCCGCCTATGGATACGCAGTATTTT.

This clonotype came up a few times. V usage is TRBV9 and J usage is TRBJ2-2; no reliable D call. This CDR3 is 13 amino acids long. Germline assignment: CDR1 SGDLS and CDR2 YYNGEE. Deletions cut 3 bases from V and 3 bases from J, with 6 bases between. CDR3 DNA sequence: TGTGCCAGCAGCGGCCCCTACACCGGGGAGCTGTTTTTT. This codes for CASSGPYTGELFF. Filled out from reference TRBV9 and TRBJ2-2, the complete variable domain reads DSGVTQTPKHLITATGQRVTLRCSPRSGDLSVYWYQQSLDQGLQFLIQYYNGEERAKGNILERFSAQQFPDLHSELNLSSLELGDSALYFCASSGPYTGELFFGEGSRLTVL.

CDR3 sequence reads: CASSFDNSITDTQYF. As DNA, the CDR3 is TGTGCCAGCAGTTTCGATAACTCGATCACAGATACGCAGTATTTT. The V call is TRBV12-3 or TRBV12-4, the J call TRBJ2-3; D is ambiguous. The CDR3 is 15 amino acids. Trimming removed 3 bases from V and 2 bases from J, with 12 bases in between.

This clonotype has only a few counts. V is TRBV21-1 and J is TRBJ2-1; TRBD1, as called in the table, went unchecked against the DNA. TRBV21-1 is shown as a pseudogene. The CDR3 sequence is 16 residues long. As DNA, the CDR3 is TGTGCCAGCAGCAAAACCGGGGCGCCACCTCGGTATGAGCAGTTCTTC. Encoded protein: CASSKTGAPPRYEQFF.

The chain couples TRBV12-3 or TRBV12-4 to TRBJ2-4, with TRBD1 matching 7 bases. V shed 5 bases and J 6 bases; nucleotides not matched to a gene: 7. This CDR3 comprises 14 residues. The CDR3: CASSAQGVRNIQYF. The CDR3 nucleotides are TGTGCCAGCAGTGCGCAGGGGGTTAGAAACATTCAGTACTTC.

A word on this clonotype: A much larger clone differs by one base, so this may be a read error. This sequence joins TRBV4-1 and TRBJ2-3; D perhaps matches TRBD2 (6 bases). Per the germline V gene, CDR1 is MGHRA and CDR2 is YSYEKL. Trimming left V 4 bases short and J 3 bases short, with 14 bases between. This CDR3 has 15 amino acids. The CDR3 loop is CASSPQAGRTDTQYF. The CDR3, as DNA: TGCGCCAGCAGCCCCCAGGCGGGGAGGACAGATACGCAGTATTTT.